This entry lists 5 T cell receptor beta chains sequenced from one sample in a study of blood T cell repertoires in COVID-19. The data were produced by immunoSEQ multiplex PCR, yet TCRdb's version contains in-frame clones alone and is incomplete. The table lists around 420,000 clones, roughly 86% of them singletons, with roughly 1.9% in the top ten. Material for sequencing was PBMCs or T cells enriched from blood (not recorded which). The receptors shown here come from a woman aged 40-49 years with acute COVID-19.

As to this clone: Because the CDR3's place on the DNA is in doubt, the DNA is left out and the CDR3 is given as listed by TCRdb. This rearrangement joins TRBV5-1 to TRBJ2-3; the D segment call TRBD2 is taken from the table without a DNA check. The CDR3 is 17 amino acids long, termini counted. In germline, CDR1 is SGHRS, CDR2 YFSETQ. CDR3 amino acids: CASSFLAQGGGTDTQYF.

The chain carries TRBV4-1 and TRBJ1-2, with D perhaps TRBD1 (6 bases). The V end lost 4 bases, the J end lost 8 bases, and 20 bases lay between the germline ends. This CDR3 region has 15 residues. CDR1 MGHRA and CDR2 YSYEKL come from the germline V gene. This chain's CDR3 is CASSPGGARVWGYTF. CDR3 DNA: TGCGCCAGCAGCCCTGGGGGGGCGCGGGTATGGGGCTACACCTTC.

The rearrangement links TRBV7-9 to TRBJ2-5; 10 positions agree with TRBD1. Germline-derived CDR1 and CDR2 are SEHNR and FQNEAQ (reference sequence). V shed 4 bases and J 0 bases; nucleotides not matched to a gene: 8. The CDR3 totals 17 residues. CDR3 nucleotide sequence: TGTGCCAGCAGCTCACTCCCGGGACAGGGGTACCAAGAGACCCAGTACTTC. Residues: CASSSLPGQGYQETQYF.

Regarding this clone: This CDR3 fails to terminate in the conserved phenylalanine or tryptophan, so it likely reflects a read error. It is unclear where the CDR3 begins or ends on the DNA, so no DNA is shown, and the CDR3 is as TCRdb lists it. The chain couples TRBV5-6 to TRBJ2-7; the table's TRBD2 call for D was not verified on the DNA. The germline CDR1 and CDR2 sequences are SGHDT and YYEEEE. Counting both end residues, the CDR3 totals 11 amino acids. CDR3 in amino acids: CASSLACDWLR.

This clone turned up a few times. Other DNA sequences in the same sample also yield this CDR3. J is TRBJ1-2 and V is TRBV5-4, with a possible D match to TRBD1 (5 bases). CDR1 SGHNT and CDR2 YYREEE come from the germline V gene (reference sequence). Trimming removed 4 bases from V and 4 bases from J, with 11 bases in between. The CDR3 extends over 13 amino acids. In nucleotides, the CDR3 is TGTGCCAGCAGCCCGCAGGGTACCTATGGCTACACCTTC. It encodes CASSPQGTYGYTF.